Described below is a single T cell receptor beta chain sequence and its context. V was cut by 0 bases and J by 4 bases, with 13 bases left in between. Germline V gene lookup returns CDR1 MGHRA and CDR2 YSYEKL. This CDR3 spans 17 amino acids. As processed by the authors: It was from reference gene primer amplification that nucleated cell counts were estimated. The repertoire was sequenced with immunoSEQ multiplex PCR; TCRdb's copy has only in-frame clones and lacks some. From that table come the V and J calls and clone size; the DNA was used to work out D and trimming. The data show more than 300,000 clones, with 90% seen just once and roughly 3.6% held by the top ten. This specimen belongs to a study of blood T cell repertoires in COVID-19. Overall study context: The samples span acute and convalescent COVID-19 from the United States, Italy and Spain.

Researchers sorted participants into cohorts using their self-reported clinical history. Participants in the exposed group had met a COVID-19 case in the 2 weeks before joining the study. The receptor comes from a woman in her thirties who had been exposed to COVID-19. The sequenced sample was PBMCs or T cells enriched from blood (not recorded which). This rearrangement joins TRBV4-1 to TRBJ1-6; the D is unclear. CDR3 region: CASSQERQTTYNSPLHF. In DNA, the CDR3 is TGCGCCAGCAGCCAAGAGAGGCAGACGACTTATAATTCACCCCTCCACTTT.